Listed below are T cell receptor beta chains from one sample, sequenced in a study of blood T cell repertoires in COVID-19. The data were produced by immunoSEQ multiplex PCR, yet TCRdb's version contains in-frame clones alone and is incomplete. Here the sample spans 68,000 or so clones, nearly 85% being singletons. The sequenced sample consisted of peripheral blood. Every receptor here comes from a human donor in a cohort sampled during active COVID-19. CDR3s include the opening cysteine and the closing phenylalanine or tryptophan. A D gene is named only where the DNA matches it firmly. The size of a clone is reported for some rows only, either as once, few or many, or as a class for expanded clones.

>TRBJ2-5|NA|TRBD2|TRBV6-6
CASSRSRGAQETQYF
TGTGCCAGCAGTCGATCGCGGGGGGCCCAAGAGACCCAGTACTTC
>TRBJ2-7|NA|TRBD2|TRBV4-2
CASSRTSGGTSGAPLYEQYF
TGTGCCAGCAGCCGCACCTCGGGGGGGACTAGCGGGGCTCCTCTCTACGAGCAGTACTTC
>TRBJ2-1|NA|TRBD1|TRBV7-2
CASTKDRGMGEQFF
TGTGCCAGCACTAAGGACAGGGGCATGGGTGAGCAGTTCTTC
>TRBJ1-2|few|TRBD1|TRBV7-3
CASSPTGTANYGYTF
TGTGCCAGCAGCCCCACTGGGACAGCCAACTATGGCTACACCTTC
>TRBJ1-3|NA|NA|TRBV11-2
CASSLTGLIGGNTIYF
TGTGCCAGCAGCCTAACGGGGTTAATAGGTGGAAACACCATATATTTT
>TRBJ2-3|once|TRBD1|TRBV12-3/TRBV12-4
CASSPQGDNTQYF
TGTGCCAGCAGTCCACAGGGGGACAATACGCAGTATTTT
>TRBJ1-1|NA|NA|TRBV14
CASSQALNTEAFF
TGTGCCAGCAGCCAAGCTCTGAACACTGAAGCTTTCTTT
>TRBJ2-1|NA|TRBD2|TRBV7-6
CASSPTSGGPYNEQFF
TGTGCCAGCAGCCCCACCAGCGGGGGCCCCTACAATGAGCAGTTCTTC
>TRBJ2-1|NA|NA|TRBV24-1
CATSDPGGPYNEQFF
TGTGCCACCAGTGACCCGGGGGGCCCCTACAATGAGCAGTTCTTC
>TRBJ2-7|NA|TRBD1|TRBV7-3
CASSFGPAGGREQYF
TGTGCCAGCAGCTTTGGACCGGCAGGGGGCAGGGAGCAGTACTTC
>TRBJ1-2|few|NA|TRBV4-1
CASSQDLGGSNYGYTF
TGCGCCAGCAGCCAAGATCTGGGGGGAAGTAACTATGGCTACACCTTC
>TRBJ1-3|NA|NA|TRBV6-2/TRBV6-3
CASSYGGFENTIYF
TGTGCCAGCAGTTACGGGGGCTTCGAAAACACCATATATTTT